The 25 T cell receptor beta chains reported below all come from one sample, sequenced in a study of cytomegalovirus exposure and HLA in healthy donors. 60 Vbeta and 13 Jbeta primers were used in PCR. Only in-frame clones appear in the TCRdb table, and some are missing; sequencing was by immunoSEQ multiplex PCR. Here the sample spans 150,000 to 200,000 clones, under 90% being singletons. The sequenced sample was PBMCs. The receptors were gathered from a man aged 18 to 30 in good health and CMV-seronegative.

The rearrangement links TRBV7-9 to TRBJ1-4; 8 nucleotides line up with TRBD1. V was clipped by 5 bases and J by 3 bases; unmatched bases: 2. CDR3 length equals 14 residues. Looked up from germline, CDR1 is SEHNR and CDR2 is FQNEAQ (reference sequence). CDR3 coding DNA: TGTGCCAGCAGCCGGACAGGGCCTAATGAAAAACTGTTTTTT. It specifies CASSRTGPNEKLFF.

J is TRBJ2-3 and V is TRBV7-8; TRBD2 agrees at 12 bases. The CDR3 spans 16 residues. V dropped 4 bases and J dropped 6; count of bases not matched to a gene: 8. Germline assignment: CDR1 SGHVS and CDR2 FQNEAQ. In DNA, the CDR3 is TGTGCCAGCAGCTCCGGACTAGCGGGGTATGGGGATACGCAGTATTTT. The encoded protein is CASSSGLAGYGDTQYF.

The chain combines TRBV10-3 with TRBJ1-2; tentative D call: TRBD1 (6 bases). The CDR3 sequence is 15 residues long. The ends were cut back, 2 bases at V and 8 bases at J, with 18 bases in the middle. Germline V CDR1 and CDR2: ENHRY, SYGVKD. CDR3: CAISEALGGGYGYTF. As DNA, the CDR3 is TGTGCCATCAGTGAGGCTCTAGGGGGGGGCTACGGCTACACCTTC.

V and J are TRBV6-5 and TRBJ1-5; tentative D call: TRBD1 (5 bases). Germline CDR1 is MNHEY and CDR2 is SVGAGI. This CDR3 is 15 amino acids long. V gave up 2 bases and J gave up 1 base, with 9 bases separating them. The CDR3 here is CASSYGQGSNQPQHF. The CDR3 DNA reads as TGTGCCAGCAGTTACGGCCAGGGAAGCAATCAGCCCCAGCATTTT.

This clone was observed a few times. The chain carries TRBV7-9 and TRBJ1-1; D gene ambiguous. The CDR3 has 13 amino acids. Germline V CDR1 and CDR2: SEHNR, FQNEAQ (reference sequence). Trimming shortened V by 2 bases and J by 5 bases, and 9 bases separated the two germline ends. The CDR3 protein is CASSLSNQTEAFF. CDR3 bases: TGTGCCAGCAGCTTAAGTAACCAGACTGAAGCTTTCTTT.

Concerning this clone: A junction end diverges from the germline sequence, so it may reflect a read error. The V and J genes are TRBV7-2 and TRBJ1-1; tentative D call: TRBD1 (5 bases). The CDR3 totals 13 residues. Germline lookup yields CDR1 SGHTA and CDR2 FQGNSA. In DNA, the CDR3 is TGTGCCAGCAGCTCCGGGGCGGGGCCTGAGGCTTTCTTT. Protein sequence: CASSSGAGPEAFF.

The V call is TRBV19, the J call TRBJ1-5, with 7 bases matching TRBD1. Trimming took 3 bases from V and 2 from J; bases not matched to a gene: 4. CDR1 LNHDA and CDR2 SQIVND come from the germline V gene (reference sequence). The CDR3 loop spans 15 amino acids. The CDR3 DNA follows: TGTGCCAGTAGTATCCGACAGGGAGGCAATCAGCCCCAGCATTTT. Amino acids: CASSIRQGGNQPQHF. The whole variable domain, remainder taken from reference TRBV19 and TRBJ1-5, is DGGITQSPKYLFRKEGQNVTLSCEQNLNHDAMYWYRQDPGQGLRLIYYSQIVNDFQKGDIAEGYSVSREKKESFPLTVTSAQKNPTAFYLCASSIRQGGNQPQHFGDGTRLSIL.

This chain links TRBV7-6 with TRBJ2-2, with unresolved D. Looked up from germline, CDR1 is SGHVS and CDR2 is FNYEAQ. This CDR3 has 17 amino acids. Trimming took off 4 bases at V and 0 bases at J, with 15 bases between the two ends. The CDR3 reads CASSSRGGRTNTGELFF. The CDR3 DNA follows: TGTGCCAGCAGCTCCCGCGGTGGCCGAACGAACACCGGGGAGCTGTTTTTT.

This clone was recorded a few times. The gene calls are TRBV28 and TRBJ1-1, with a weak D call TRBD1 (5 bases). This CDR3 contains 14 residues. V shed 7 bases and J shed 1 base, with 13 bases lying between them. Per the germline V gene, CDR1 is MDHEN and CDR2 is SYDVKM. CDR3 DNA: TGTGCCAGCAAAAATGGGGGGTCGAACACTGAAGCTTTCTTT. Amino acids: CASKNGGSNTEAFF.

The rearrangement uses TRBV28 and TRBJ1-1; TRBD1 is a possible D gene (6 bases). The germline V and J ends were trimmed by 11 bases and 3 bases, with 19 bases remaining between them. CDR1 and CDR2 from the germline V gene are MDHEN and SYDVKM. The length of the CDR3 is 14 residues. In DNA, the CDR3 is TGTGCCGCTTGGAACAGGCCAGGGGACACTGAAGCTTTCTTT. Protein sequence: CAAWNRPGDTEAFF. Full variable domain (missing parts from reference TRBV28 and TRBJ1-1): DVKVTQSSRYLVKRTGEKVFLECVQDMDHENMFWYRQDPGLGLRLIYFSYDVKMKEKGDIPEGYSVSREKKERFSLILESASTNQTSMYLCAAWNRPGDTEAFFGQGTRLTVV.

This rearrangement joins TRBV18 to TRBJ2-2; 7 positions agree with TRBD2. The ends lost 1 base at V and 6 bases at J; junction bases unmatched: 8. The germline V gene has CDR1 KGHSH and CDR2 LQKENI. This CDR3 comprises 16 residues. Here the CDR3 reads CASSPLFGSGAGELFF. The CDR3 DNA reads as TGTGCCAGCTCACCACTGTTCGGAAGCGGGGCCGGGGAGCTGTTTTTT.

This clone turned up a few times. V and J are TRBV7-2 and TRBJ2-5; 9 bases are shared with TRBD2. Trimming at V came to 5 bases and at J to 7 bases, leaving 5 bases not matched to a gene. The CDR3 extends over 13 amino acids. Looked up from germline, CDR1 is SGHTA and CDR2 is FQGNSA. This CDR3 reads CASSPAAGGTQYF. The CDR3, as DNA: TGTGCCAGCAGCCCCGCAGCGGGGGGGACCCAGTACTTC.

This chain connects TRBV2 to TRBJ2-7; 12 nucleotides align to TRBD2. This CDR3 is 16 amino acids long. The trim removed 3 bases at V and 3 bases at J, leaving 6 bases unmatched. The germline CDR1 and CDR2 sequences are SNHLY and FYNNEI. The CDR3 DNA reads TGTGCCAGCAGTGATTCGGGACTAGCGGGCGGCTACGAGCAGTACTTC. This codes for CASSDSGLAGGYEQYF.

The V gene is TRBV28, the J gene TRBJ1-6; D is perhaps TRBD1 (6 bases). V was pared by 1 base and J by 7 bases, with 8 bases between. Germline V gene sequence: CDR1 MDHEN, CDR2 SYDVKM. The CDR3 is made up of 14 amino acids. CDR3 nucleotides: TGTGCCAGCAGTTTATTCAGGGGAAATTCACCCCTCCACTTT. Translation gives CASSLFRGNSPLHF.

This clone was observed a single time. This chain links TRBV11-3 with TRBJ2-1, with TRBD1 matching 7 bases. There are 15 residues in the CDR3. CDR1 is SGHNT and CDR2 is YENEEA in the germline V gene. The junction had 7 bases not matched to a gene; V was cut back by 3 bases and J by 5 bases. This chain's CDR3 is CASSFNRGWDNEQFF. The CDR3 bases are TGTGCCAGCAGCTTCAACAGGGGATGGGACAATGAGCAGTTCTTC.

The chain links TRBV6-4 to TRBJ2-3, with 9 bases fitting TRBD1. CDR1 is MRHNA, CDR2 SNTAGT, per germline. J was trimmed by 4 bases and V by 1 base; bases with no gene match: 9. The CDR3 has 17 amino acids. The CDR3 coding sequence is TGTGCCAGCAGTGACTTCGGGGACAGGGTATCCCCAGATACGCAGTATTTT. Translating gives CASSDFGDRVSPDTQYF.

This clone was seen only a few times. The chain links TRBV5-4 to TRBJ2-7; D is undetermined. CDR3 length equals 12 residues. Trimming removed 0 bases at V and 4 bases at J, with 5 bases between. CDR1 SGHNT and CDR2 YYREEE come from the germline V gene (reference sequence). CDR3 nucleotide sequence: TGTGCCAGCAGCTTGGACCGGTACGAGCAGTACTTC. This sequence encodes CASSLDRYEQYF. Full variable domain (outside the CDR3, taken from reference TRBV5-4 and TRBJ2-7): ETGVTQSPTHLIKTRGQQVTLRCSSQSGHNTVSWYQQALGQGPQFIFQYYREEENGRGNFPPRFSGLQFPNYSSELNVNALELDDSALYLCASSLDRYEQYFGPGTRLTVT.

The chain employs TRBV20-1 and TRBJ2-5; TRBD1 agrees at 7 bases. Germline V lookup: CDR1 DFQATT, CDR2 SNEGSKA (reference sequence). There are 11 residues in the CDR3. V was pared by 8 bases and J by 3 bases, with 3 bases of the junction left unmatched. CDR3 residues: CSLDREETQYF. The CDR3 bases are TGCAGTCTCGACAGGGAAGAGACCCAGTACTTC.

With respect to this clone: Other DNA sequences in the same sample also yield this CDR3. The chain has TRBV15 and TRBJ2-5, with D unresolved. The CDR3 is made up of 13 amino acids. Germline lookup yields CDR1 LNHNV and CDR2 YYDKDF (reference sequence). Trimming took off 0 bases at V and 5 bases at J, with 7 bases between the two ends. The CDR3 coding sequence is TGTGCCACCAGCAGAGATCCGGGTGAGACCCAGTACTTC. It yields the protein CATSRDPGETQYF.

This clone was seen just once. The V gene is TRBV18, the J gene TRBJ1-5; D is possibly TRBD1 (5 bases). Trimming shortened V by 6 bases and J by 7 bases, and 13 bases separated the two germline ends. The CDR3 sequence is 13 residues long. Germline CDR1 and CDR2: KGHSH and LQKENI. The CDR3 nucleotides are TGTGCCAGCTCGCCATCACAGGAGCAGCCCCAGCATTTT. Translating it yields CASSPSQEQPQHF.

The genes are TRBV7-6 and TRBJ2-2; no clear D gene. V was pared by 5 bases and J by 4 bases, with 11 bases between. Germline CDR1 reads SGHVS; CDR2 reads FNYEAQ. CDR3 length: 14 residues. In nucleotides, the CDR3 is TGTGCCAGCAGCCCCGGTGCTAGCACCGGGGAGCTGTTTTTT. It is translated as CASSPGASTGELFF.

Concerning this clone itself: Different DNA sequences within this sample yield the same CDR3. V usage is TRBV7-9 and J usage is TRBJ2-5; a weak D match, TRBD1 (5 bases). The CDR3 is 13 residues long. Germline CDR1 and CDR2: SEHNR and FQNEAQ (reference sequence). Deletions cut 5 bases from V and 2 bases from J, with 9 bases between. CDR3 sequence reads: CASSPRQQETQYF. The CDR3 DNA reads as TGTGCCAGCAGCCCCAGACAGCAAGAGACCCAGTACTTC.

The V call is TRBV27, the J call TRBJ2-7; TRBD2 matches at 12 bases. Germline CDR1 and CDR2: MNHEY and SMNVEV (reference sequence). The junction had 12 bases not matched to a gene; V was cut back by 2 bases and J by 7 bases. The CDR3 sequence is 17 residues long. This CDR3 is CASSLNGLAGGPGEQYF. The CDR3 DNA reads as TGTGCCAGCAGTTTAAATGGGCTAGCGGGAGGGCCGGGGGAGCAGTACTTC.

The chain recombines TRBV28 with TRBJ1-2, with 8 bases lining up with TRBD1. The CDR3 extends over 15 amino acids. The germline CDR1 and CDR2 sequences are MDHEN and SYDVKM. The V and J ends lost 5 bases and 6 bases, in that order; junction bases with no gene match: 11. This CDR3 is CASSRRTGLFDGYTF. The DNA of the CDR3 is TGTGCCAGCAGTCGAAGGACAGGGCTTTTCGATGGCTACACCTTC.

This clone appeared a single time. The junction differs from germline at one of its ends, possibly a read error. Other DNA sequences in the sample encode the same CDR3. V and J are TRBV7-3 and TRBJ2-7, with D possibly matching TRBD2 (5 bases). The CDR3 is 17 amino acids. Germline CDR1 SGHTA, CDR2 FQGTGA. DNA for the CDR3: TGTGCCAGTAGCTCGACTGAAATGGTACTAGGGAGCTACGAGCAGTACTTC. Protein: CASSSTEMVLGSYEQYF.